The following is a T cell receptor (beta chain) sequence with its context. Its matching antigen is unknown. This sample is part of a study of T cell responses to AZD1222 COVID-19 vaccine. Repertoires were generated with immunoSEQ multiplex PCR, while TCRdb's copy carries only in-frame clones and drops some. The table records under 90,000 clones, approximately 85% of them present only once. Study results and caveats: White British donors predominated, females outnumbered males, and clonal diversity was possibly underestimated. Vaccine-related CD4 TCRs covered spike, predominating at 160-218 and 743-854. Reports indicate that nearly half of spike-specific TCRs are directed at unmutated variant regions. Just 5 to 7 people given AZD1222 tested seropositive at baseline.

This receptor was identified in an adult who received the AZD1222 COVID-19 vaccine. The source material was peripheral blood, sampled 28 days after the second AZD1222 dose.

DNA of the CDR3: TGTGCCAGTAGTTATGGAGGGACGGGGAATTTCGAGCAGTACTTC. Its protein product is CASSYGGTGNFEQYF. The chain links TRBV19 to TRBJ2-7, with D tentatively TRBD2 (6 bases). Germline V gene data show CDR1 as LNHDA and CDR2 as SQIVND (reference sequence). The CDR3 consists of 15 residues. V was clipped by 5 bases and J by 6 bases, with 20 bases between them. Full variable domain (outside the CDR3, taken from reference TRBV19 and TRBJ2-7): DGGITQSPKYLFRKEGQNVTLSCEQNLNHDAMYWYRQDPGQGLRLIYYSQIVNDFQKGDIAEGYSVSREKKESFPLTVTSAQKNPTAFYLCASSYGGTGNFEQYFGPGTRLTVT.